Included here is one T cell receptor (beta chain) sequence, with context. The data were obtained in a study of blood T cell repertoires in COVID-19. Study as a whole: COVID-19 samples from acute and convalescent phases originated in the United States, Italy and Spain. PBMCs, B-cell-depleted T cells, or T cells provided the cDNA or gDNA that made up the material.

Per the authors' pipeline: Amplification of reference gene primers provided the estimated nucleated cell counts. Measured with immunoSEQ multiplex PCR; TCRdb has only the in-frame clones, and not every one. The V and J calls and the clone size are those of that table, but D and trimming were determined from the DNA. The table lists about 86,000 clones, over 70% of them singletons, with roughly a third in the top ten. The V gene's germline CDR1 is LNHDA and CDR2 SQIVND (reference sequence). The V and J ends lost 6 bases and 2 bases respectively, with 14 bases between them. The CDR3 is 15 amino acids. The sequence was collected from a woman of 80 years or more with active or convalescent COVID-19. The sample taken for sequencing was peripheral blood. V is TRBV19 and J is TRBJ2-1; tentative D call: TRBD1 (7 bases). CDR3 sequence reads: CASRSQGGPYNEQFF. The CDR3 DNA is TGTGCCAGTAGATCTCAGGGGGGACCCTACAATGAGCAGTTCTTC.